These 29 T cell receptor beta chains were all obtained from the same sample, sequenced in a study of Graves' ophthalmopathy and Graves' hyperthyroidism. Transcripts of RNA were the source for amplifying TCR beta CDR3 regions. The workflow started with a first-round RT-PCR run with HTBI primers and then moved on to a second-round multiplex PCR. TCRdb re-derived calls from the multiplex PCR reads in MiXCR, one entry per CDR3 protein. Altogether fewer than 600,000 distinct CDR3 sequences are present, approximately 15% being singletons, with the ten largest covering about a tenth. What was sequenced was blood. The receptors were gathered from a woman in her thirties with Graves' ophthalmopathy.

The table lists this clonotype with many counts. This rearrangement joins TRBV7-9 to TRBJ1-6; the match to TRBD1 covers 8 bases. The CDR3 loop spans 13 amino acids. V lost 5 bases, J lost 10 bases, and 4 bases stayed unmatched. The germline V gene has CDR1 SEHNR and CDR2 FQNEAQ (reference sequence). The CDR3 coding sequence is TGTGCCAGCAGCGACAGGACAGGGTCACCCCTCCACTTT. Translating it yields CASSDRTGSPLHF.

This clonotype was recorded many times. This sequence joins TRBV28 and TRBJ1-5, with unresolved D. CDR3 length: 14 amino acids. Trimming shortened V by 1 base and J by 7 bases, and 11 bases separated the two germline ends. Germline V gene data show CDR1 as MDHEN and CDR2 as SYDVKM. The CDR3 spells CASSLSRVVQPQHF. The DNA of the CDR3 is TGTGCCAGCAGTTTATCGAGGGTTGTGCAGCCCCAGCATTTT.

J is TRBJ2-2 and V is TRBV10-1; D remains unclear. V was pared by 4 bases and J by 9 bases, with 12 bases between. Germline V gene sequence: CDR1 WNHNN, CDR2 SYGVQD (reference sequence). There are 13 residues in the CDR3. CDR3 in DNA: TGCGCCAGCAGTGGGGCCGTCGAATGGGAGCTGTTTTTT. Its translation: CASSGAVEWELFF.

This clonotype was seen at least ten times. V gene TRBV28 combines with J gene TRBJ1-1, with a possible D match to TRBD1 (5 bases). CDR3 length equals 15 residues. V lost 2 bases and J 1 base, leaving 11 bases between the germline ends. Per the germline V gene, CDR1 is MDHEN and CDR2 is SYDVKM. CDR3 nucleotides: TGTGCCAGCAGTTTAATACCCAGGGCGAACACTGAAGCTTTCTTT. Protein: CASSLIPRANTEAFF.

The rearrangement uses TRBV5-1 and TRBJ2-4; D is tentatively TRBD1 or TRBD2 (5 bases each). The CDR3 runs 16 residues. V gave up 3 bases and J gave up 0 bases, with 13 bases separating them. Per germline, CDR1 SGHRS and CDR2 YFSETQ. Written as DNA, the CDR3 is TGCGCCAGCAGCTCTCGGGGCCTGAGAGCCAAAAACATTCAGTACTTC. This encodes CASSSRGLRAKNIQYF. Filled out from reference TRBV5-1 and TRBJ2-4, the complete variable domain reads KAGVTQTPRYLIKTRGQQVTLSCSPISGHRSVSWYQQTPGQGLQFLFEYFSETQRNKGNFPGRFSGRQFSNSRSEMNVSTLELGDSALYLCASSSRGLRAKNIQYFGAGTRLSVL.

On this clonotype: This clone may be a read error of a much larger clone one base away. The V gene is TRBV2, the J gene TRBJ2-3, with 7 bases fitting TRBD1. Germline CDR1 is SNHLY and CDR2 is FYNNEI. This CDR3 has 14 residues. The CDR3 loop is CASSEHRGTDMQYF. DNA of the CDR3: TGTGCCAGCAGTGAGCACAGGGGCACAGATATGCAGTATTTT.

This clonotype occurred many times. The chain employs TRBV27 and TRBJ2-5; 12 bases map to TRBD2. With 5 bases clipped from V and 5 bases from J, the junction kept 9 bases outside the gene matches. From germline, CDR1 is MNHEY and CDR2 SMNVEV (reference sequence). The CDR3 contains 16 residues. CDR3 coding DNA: TGTGCCAGCAGTCCCTCGACTAGCGGGAGTGGTGAGACCCAGTACTTC. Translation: CASSPSTSGSGETQYF.

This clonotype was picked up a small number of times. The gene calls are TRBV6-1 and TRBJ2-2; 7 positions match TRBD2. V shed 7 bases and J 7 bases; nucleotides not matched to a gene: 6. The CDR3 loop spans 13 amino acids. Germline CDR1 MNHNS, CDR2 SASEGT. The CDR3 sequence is CASTRGRGGELFF. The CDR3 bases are TGTGCCAGCACCAGAGGGAGGGGCGGGGAGCTGTTTTTT.

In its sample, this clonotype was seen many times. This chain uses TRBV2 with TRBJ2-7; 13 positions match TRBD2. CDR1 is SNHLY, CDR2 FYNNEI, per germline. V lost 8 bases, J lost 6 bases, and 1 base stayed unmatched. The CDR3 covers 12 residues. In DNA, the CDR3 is TGTGCCAGCGGGACTAGCGGGACCGAGCAGTACTTC. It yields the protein CASGTSGTEQYF. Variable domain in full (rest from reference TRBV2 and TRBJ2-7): EPEVTQTPSHQVTQMGQEVILRCVPISNHLYFYWYRQILGQKVEFLVSFYNNEISEKSEIFDDQFSVERPDGSNFTLKIRSTKLEDSAMYFCASGTSGTEQYFGPGTRLTVT.

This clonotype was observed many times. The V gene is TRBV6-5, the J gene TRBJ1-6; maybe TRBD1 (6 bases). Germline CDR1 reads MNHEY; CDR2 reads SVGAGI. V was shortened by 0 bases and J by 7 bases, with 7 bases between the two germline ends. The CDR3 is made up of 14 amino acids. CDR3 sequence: CASSYSQGNSPLHF. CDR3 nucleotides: TGTGCCAGCAGTTACTCTCAGGGGAATTCACCCCTCCACTTT.

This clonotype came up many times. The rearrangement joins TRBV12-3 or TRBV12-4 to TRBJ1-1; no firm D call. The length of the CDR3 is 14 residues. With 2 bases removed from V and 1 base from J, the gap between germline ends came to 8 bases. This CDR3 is CASSLSAGNTEAFF. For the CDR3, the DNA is TGTGCCAGCAGTTTATCGGCAGGGAACACTGAAGCTTTCTTT.

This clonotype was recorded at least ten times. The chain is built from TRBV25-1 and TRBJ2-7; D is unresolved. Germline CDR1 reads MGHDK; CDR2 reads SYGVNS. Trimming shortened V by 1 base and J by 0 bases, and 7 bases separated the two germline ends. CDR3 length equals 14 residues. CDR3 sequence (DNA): TGTGCCAGCAGTGAATCCCCAGTCTCCTACGAGCAGTACTTC. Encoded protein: CASSESPVSYEQYF.

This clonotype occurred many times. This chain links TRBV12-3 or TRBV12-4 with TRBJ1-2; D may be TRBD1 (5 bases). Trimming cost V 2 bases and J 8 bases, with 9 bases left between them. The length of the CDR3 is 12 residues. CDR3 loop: CASSLRGVGYTF. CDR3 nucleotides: TGTGCCAGCAGTTTACGGGGGGTAGGCTACACCTTC.

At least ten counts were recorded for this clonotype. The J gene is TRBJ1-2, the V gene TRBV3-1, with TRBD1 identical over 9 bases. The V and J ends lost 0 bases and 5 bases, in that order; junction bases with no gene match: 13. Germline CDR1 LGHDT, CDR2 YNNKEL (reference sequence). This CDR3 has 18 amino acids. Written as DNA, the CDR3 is TGTGCCAGCAGCCAAGAAGGCGCGCGGAGAGGGACAGGGTATGGCTACACCTTC. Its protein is CASSQEGARRGTGYGYTF.

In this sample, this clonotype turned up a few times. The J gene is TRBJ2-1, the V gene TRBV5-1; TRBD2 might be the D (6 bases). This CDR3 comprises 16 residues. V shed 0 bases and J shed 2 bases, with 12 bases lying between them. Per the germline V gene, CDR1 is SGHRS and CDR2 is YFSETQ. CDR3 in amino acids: CASSLVGAGTYNEQFF. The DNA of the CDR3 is TGCGCCAGCAGCTTGGTTGGCGCGGGAACCTACAATGAGCAGTTCTTC. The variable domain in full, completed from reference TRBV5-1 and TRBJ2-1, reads KAGVTQTPRYLIKTRGQQVTLSCSPISGHRSVSWYQQTPGQGLQFLFEYFSETQRNKGNFPGRFSGRQFSNSRSEMNVSTLELGDSALYLCASSLVGAGTYNEQFFGPGTRLTVL.

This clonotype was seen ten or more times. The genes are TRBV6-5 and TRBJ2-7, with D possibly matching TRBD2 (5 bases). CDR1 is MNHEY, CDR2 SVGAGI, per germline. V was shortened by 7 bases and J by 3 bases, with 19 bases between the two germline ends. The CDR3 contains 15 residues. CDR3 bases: TGTGCCAGCAATTCCGACCATACGGGATACTACGAGCAGTACTTC. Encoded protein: CASNSDHTGYYEQYF.

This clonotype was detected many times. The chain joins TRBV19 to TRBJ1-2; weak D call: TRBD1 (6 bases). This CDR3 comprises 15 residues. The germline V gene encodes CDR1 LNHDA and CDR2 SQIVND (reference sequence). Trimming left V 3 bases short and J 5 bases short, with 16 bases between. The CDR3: CASSIGRGGLYGYTF. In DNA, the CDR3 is TGTGCCAGTAGTATCGGCAGGGGTGGTCTTTATGGCTACACCTTC.

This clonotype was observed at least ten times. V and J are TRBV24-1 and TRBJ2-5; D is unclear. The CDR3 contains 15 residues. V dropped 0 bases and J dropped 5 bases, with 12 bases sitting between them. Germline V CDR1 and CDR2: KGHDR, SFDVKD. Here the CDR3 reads CATSDLVTARETQYF. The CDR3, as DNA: TGTGCCACCAGTGATTTGGTAACAGCCCGGGAGACCCAGTACTTC.

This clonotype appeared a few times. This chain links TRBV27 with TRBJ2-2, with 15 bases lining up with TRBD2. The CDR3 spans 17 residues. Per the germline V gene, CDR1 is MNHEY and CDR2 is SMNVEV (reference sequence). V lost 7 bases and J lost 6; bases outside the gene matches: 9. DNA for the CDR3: TGTGCCAGCATGGGGCCGGGACTAGCGGGAGGTTCCGGGGAGCTGTTTTTT. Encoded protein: CASMGPGLAGGSGELFF.

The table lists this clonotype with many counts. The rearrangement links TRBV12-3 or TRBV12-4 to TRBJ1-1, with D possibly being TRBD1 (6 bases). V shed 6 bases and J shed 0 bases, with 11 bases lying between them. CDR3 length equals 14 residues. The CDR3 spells CASREGVLNTEAFF. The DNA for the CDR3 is TGTGCCAGCAGAGAGGGGGTCCTGAACACTGAAGCTTTCTTT.

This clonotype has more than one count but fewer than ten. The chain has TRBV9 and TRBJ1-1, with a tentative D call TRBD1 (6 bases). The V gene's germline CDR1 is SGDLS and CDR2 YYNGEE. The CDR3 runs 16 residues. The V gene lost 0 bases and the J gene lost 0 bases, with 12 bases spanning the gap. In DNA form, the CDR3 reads TGTGCCAGCAGCGTAGGAGGGGGGACATTGAACACTGAAGCTTTCTTT. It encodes CASSVGGGTLNTEAFF.

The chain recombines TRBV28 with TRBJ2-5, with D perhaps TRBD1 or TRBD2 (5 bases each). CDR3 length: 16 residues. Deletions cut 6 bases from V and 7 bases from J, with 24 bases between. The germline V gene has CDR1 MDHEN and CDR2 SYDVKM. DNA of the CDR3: TGTGCCAGCAGCACGTTCGAGGGACGGCAATTTGGGACCCAGTACTTC. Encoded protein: CASSTFEGRQFGTQYF.

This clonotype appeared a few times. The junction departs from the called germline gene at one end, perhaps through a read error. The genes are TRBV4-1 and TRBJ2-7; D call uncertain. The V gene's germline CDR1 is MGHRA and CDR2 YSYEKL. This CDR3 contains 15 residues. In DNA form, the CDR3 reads TGCGCCAGCAGACAAGTGGGTAGTACAGACTACGAGCAGTACTTC. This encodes CASRQVGSTDYEQYF.

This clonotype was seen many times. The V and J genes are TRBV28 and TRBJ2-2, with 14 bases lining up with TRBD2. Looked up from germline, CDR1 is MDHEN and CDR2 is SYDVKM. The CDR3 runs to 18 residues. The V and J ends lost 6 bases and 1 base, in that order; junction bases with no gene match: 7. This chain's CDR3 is CASSRGLAGGGNTGELFF. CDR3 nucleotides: TGTGCCAGCAGCCGAGGACTAGCGGGGGGCGGGAACACCGGGGAGCTGTTTTTT.

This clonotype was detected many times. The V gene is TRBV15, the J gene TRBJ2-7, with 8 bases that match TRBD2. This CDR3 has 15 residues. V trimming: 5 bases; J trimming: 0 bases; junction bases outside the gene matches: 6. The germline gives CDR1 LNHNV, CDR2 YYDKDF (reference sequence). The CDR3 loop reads CATSPLRGDSYEQYF. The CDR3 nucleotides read TGTGCCACCAGCCCATTGCGGGGGGACTCCTACGAGCAGTACTTC.

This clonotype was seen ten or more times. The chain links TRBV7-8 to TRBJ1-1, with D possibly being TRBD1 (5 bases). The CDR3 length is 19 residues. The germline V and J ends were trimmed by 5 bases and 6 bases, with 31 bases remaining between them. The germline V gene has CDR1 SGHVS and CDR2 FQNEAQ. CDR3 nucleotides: TGTGCCAGCAGCCGACCTCTTGGCAGGGCTGGTCGAACACACGCTGAAGCTTTCTTT. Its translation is CASSRPLGRAGRTHAEAFF.

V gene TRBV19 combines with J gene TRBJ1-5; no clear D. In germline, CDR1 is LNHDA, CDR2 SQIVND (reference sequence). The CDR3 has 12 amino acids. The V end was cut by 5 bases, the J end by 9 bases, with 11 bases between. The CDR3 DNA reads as TGTGCCAGTAGTGGGCCTTTCAGGCCCCAGCATTTT. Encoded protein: CASSGPFRPQHF.

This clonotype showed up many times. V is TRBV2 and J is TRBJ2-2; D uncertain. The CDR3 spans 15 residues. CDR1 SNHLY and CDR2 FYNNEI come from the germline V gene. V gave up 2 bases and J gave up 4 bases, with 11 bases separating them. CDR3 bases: TGTGCCAGCAGTGAATCCTCAGGCTTCACCGGGGAGCTGTTTTTT. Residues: CASSESSGFTGELFF.

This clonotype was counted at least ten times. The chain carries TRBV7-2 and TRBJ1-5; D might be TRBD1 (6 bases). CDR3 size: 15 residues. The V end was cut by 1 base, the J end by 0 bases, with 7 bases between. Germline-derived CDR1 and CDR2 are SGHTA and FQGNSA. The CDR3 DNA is TGTGCCAGCAGCTTAGGACAGGCTAGCAATCAGCCCCAGCATTTT. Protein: CASSLGQASNQPQHF.